This entry lists 27 T cell receptor beta chains sequenced from one sample in a study of blood T cell repertoires in COVID-19 (dated by TCRdb to about 2020). Libraries were built with the immunoSEQ multiplex PCR assay. What TCRdb holds here is the immuneACCESS table cut down to in-frame rearrangements. Part of the clones is not present; checked against another copy, under half of the missing clones reflect an unresolved V gene, and the others are unexplained. A total of over 45,000 clones appear in this sample, 84% of them only once. Around a sixth of the sample comes from the top ten. Sequencing used peripheral blood. The receptor source for this set is a man between 65 and 80 years old with active COVID-19.

The genes are TRBV12-5 and TRBJ1-3; unclear D gene. V gave up 7 bases and J gave up 0 bases, with 10 bases separating them. Per germline, CDR1 LGHNT and CDR2 FRNRAP. There are 14 residues in the CDR3. DNA of the CDR3: TGTGCTAGTGCCCTCAGCGTCTCTGGAAACACCATATATTTT. This encodes CASALSVSGNTIYF.

The rearrangement joins TRBV6-5 to TRBJ2-7; D is uncertain. V lost 5 bases to trimming and J lost 2 bases, with 4 bases between them. CDR3 length: 11 residues. From germline, CDR1 is MNHEY and CDR2 SVGAGI. The CDR3 reads CASSQTYEQYF. As DNA, the CDR3 is TGTGCCAGCAGTCAAACCTACGAGCAGTACTTC.

This chain joins TRBV7-2 and TRBJ1-1; 7 bases fit TRBD1. The CDR3 length is 15 residues. Germline assignment: CDR1 SGHTA and CDR2 FQGNSA. V was pared by 5 bases and J by 3 bases, with 9 bases of the junction left unmatched. CDR3 in amino acids: CASSLRQGRDTEAFF. The CDR3, as DNA: TGTGCCAGCAGCCTCCGACAGGGAAGGGACACTGAAGCTTTCTTT.

This clone was seen only a few times. The J gene is TRBJ2-1, the V gene TRBV3-1 (or the pseudogene TRBV3-2); 10 bases line up with TRBD2. The CDR3 runs 14 residues. Germline CDR1 is LGHDT and CDR2 is YNNKEL (reference sequence). V lost 1 base and J lost 10; bases outside the gene matches: 4. The CDR3 loop reads CASSQASSGREQFF. In DNA form, the CDR3 reads TGTGCCAGCAGCCAAGCGTCTAGCGGGAGAGAGCAGTTCTTC.

The V and J genes are TRBV5-5 and TRBJ2-1; D is unclear. The CDR3 sequence is 13 residues long. V lost 0 bases, J lost 6 bases, and 7 bases lay in between. The germline CDR1 and CDR2 sequences are SGHKS and YYEKEE (reference sequence). CDR3 region: CASSLAPRNEQFF. The CDR3 region has the DNA TGTGCCAGCAGCTTGGCCCCCCGCAATGAGCAGTTCTTC.

This clone has more than one count but fewer than ten. This chain joins TRBV27 and TRBJ2-1, with a weak D call TRBD1 (6 bases). The ends were cut back, 5 bases at V and 2 bases at J, with 10 bases in the middle. The CDR3 is made up of 14 amino acids. Per germline, CDR1 MNHEY and CDR2 SMNVEV (reference sequence). CDR3 in amino acids: CASSTGTTYNEQFF. DNA of the CDR3: TGTGCCAGCAGTACCGGGACAACCTACAATGAGCAGTTCTTC.

This sequence joins TRBV7-9 and TRBJ1-5; TRBD1 matches 7 bases. From germline, CDR1 is SEHNR and CDR2 FQNEAQ (reference sequence). V lost 5 bases and J lost 0; bases outside the gene matches: 4. This CDR3 is built from 15 residues. Here the CDR3 DNA reads TGTGCCAGCAGCGCCAGGGGGGATAGCAATCAGCCCCAGCATTTT. It is translated as CASSARGDSNQPQHF. Looking up the rest from reference TRBV7-9 and TRBJ1-5 gives the full variable domain: DTGVSQNPRHKITKRGQNVTFRCDPISEHNRLYWYRQTLGQGPEFLTYFQNEAQLEKSRLLSDRFSAERPKGSFSTLEIQRTEQGDSAMYLCASSARGDSNQPQHFGDGTRLSIL.

The chain employs TRBV5-6 and TRBJ1-2; unclear D gene. The CDR3 totals 14 residues. Trimming removed 2 bases from V and 0 bases from J, with 8 bases in between. Germline V CDR1 and CDR2: SGHDT, YYEEEE. The CDR3 loop is CASSFGVPNYGYTF. The CDR3 DNA reads TGTGCCAGCAGCTTCGGGGTCCCTAACTATGGCTACACCTTC.

This chain connects TRBV30 to TRBJ1-2, with 9 bases matching TRBD1. Germline V gives CDR1 GTSNPN, CDR2 SVGIG (reference sequence). V was pared by 1 base and J by 3 bases, with 3 bases of the junction left unmatched. The CDR3 covers 14 residues. CDR3 protein: CAWSEQGAYYGYTF. The DNA for the CDR3 is TGTGCCTGGAGTGAACAGGGGGCTTACTATGGCTACACCTTC.

This clone was seen once. The chain recombines TRBV6-2 or TRBV6-3 with TRBJ2-7, with unresolved D. The germline V gene encodes CDR1 MNHEY and CDR2 SVGEGT. Deletions cut 5 bases from V and 1 base from J, with 6 bases between. The CDR3 sequence is 12 residues long. DNA for the CDR3: TGTGCCAGCAGTGACATATCCTACGAGCAGTACTTC. Translated: CASSDISYEQYF.

The J gene is TRBJ1-1, the V gene TRBV6-6; D gene uncertain. V was trimmed by 0 bases and J by 0 bases, leaving 8 bases between them. Germline V lookup: CDR1 MNHNY, CDR2 SVGAGI (reference sequence). The CDR3 covers 15 residues. CDR3 residues: CASSYSPVMNTEAFF. CDR3 in DNA: TGTGCCAGCAGTTACTCGCCAGTAATGAACACTGAAGCTTTCTTT.

This rearrangement joins TRBV27 to TRBJ1-2, with a possible D match to TRBD1 (5 bases). With 4 bases removed from V and 3 bases from J, the gap between germline ends came to 9 bases. Per the germline V gene, CDR1 is MNHEY and CDR2 is SMNVEV (reference sequence). The CDR3 is 13 amino acids. Written as DNA, the CDR3 is TGTGCCAGCAGTTCGGACACCTACTATGGCTACACCTTC. Translation: CASSSDTYYGYTF.

The chain employs TRBV7-2 and TRBJ2-3; D call uncertain. The V end was cut by 5 bases, the J end by 4 bases, with 16 bases between. This CDR3 spans 15 amino acids. Germline CDR1 is SGHTA and CDR2 is FQGNSA. The CDR3 nucleotides are TGTGCCAGCAGCCTCACGTCCAACGAGCCAGATACGCAGTATTTT. Amino acids: CASSLTSNEPDTQYF.

The CDR3 loop is CASSLIRGRSGNQPQHF. CDR3 nucleotide sequence: TGTGCCAGCAGTTTAATCAGGGGACGTAGCGGCAATCAGCCCCAGCATTTT. The chain has TRBV28 and TRBJ1-5; D perhaps matches TRBD1 (6 bases). The length of the CDR3 is 17 residues. In germline, CDR1 is MDHEN, CDR2 SYDVKM. Trimming cost V 2 bases and J 2 bases, with 16 bases left between them.

The CDR3 bases are TGTGCCAGCAGCTCGGGACAGTCAGAGACCCAGTACTTC. Its protein is CASSSGQSETQYF. The chain uses TRBV7-3 and TRBJ2-5; 7 bases match TRBD1. Germline V CDR1 and CDR2: SGHTA, FQGTGA. V shed 4 bases, J shed 4 bases, and the junction held 3 bases outside the gene matches. This CDR3 comprises 13 residues.

This clone was seen a handful of times. The J gene is TRBJ2-7, the V gene TRBV6-2 or TRBV6-3; no reliable D call. V was cut by 4 bases and J by 5 bases, with 6 bases left in between. Germline assignment: CDR1 MNHEY and CDR2 SVGEGT. The CDR3 runs to 11 residues. The CDR3 DNA reads TGTGCCAGCAGTTTACGCGACGAGCAGTACTTC. It encodes CASSLRDEQYF.

The chain is built from TRBV30 and TRBJ1-4; D not resolved. Germline V gene data show CDR1 as GTSNPN and CDR2 as SVGIG (reference sequence). The CDR3 extends over 13 amino acids. V was clipped by 2 bases and J by 3 bases, with 7 bases between them. CDR3 nucleotide sequence: TGTGCCTGGAGTCCAGATCCTAATGAAAAACTGTTTTTT. Translation gives CAWSPDPNEKLFF.

This clone showed up just once. The chain recombines TRBV6-5 with TRBJ2-1, with TRBD2 as a possible D gene (6 bases). This CDR3 contains 15 residues. V was clipped by 5 bases and J by 0 bases, with 11 bases between them. Germline CDR1 reads MNHEY; CDR2 reads SVGAGI. The CDR3 spells CASSRGLLSYNEQFF. The CDR3, as DNA: TGTGCCAGCAGTAGGGGACTCCTCTCCTACAATGAGCAGTTCTTC.

The genes are TRBV7-3 and TRBJ2-3; the match to TRBD2 covers 13 bases. The CDR3 covers 16 residues. The germline gives CDR1 SGHTA, CDR2 FQGTGA. V lost 5 bases and J lost 6; bases outside the gene matches: 8. CDR3 sequence reads: CASSPRLAGGLDTQYF. Here the CDR3 DNA reads TGTGCCAGCAGCCCCCGACTAGCGGGAGGTTTGGATACGCAGTATTTT.

This chain uses TRBV11-2 with TRBJ2-7; TRBD2 matches at 8 bases. Germline V gene data show CDR1 as SGHAT and CDR2 as FQNNGV. After removal of 1 base from V and 5 bases from J, the junction contained 16 bases not matched to a gene. The CDR3 totals 18 residues. The CDR3 bases are TGTGCCAGCAGCTTAGTAGGCGGGAGGCGGGAGGCCACCCACGAGCAGTACTTC. The encoded protein is CASSLVGGRREATHEQYF.

This chain joins TRBV4-3 and TRBJ2-3; 10 bases are a match to TRBD2. Trimming cost V 3 bases and J 2 bases; bases outside gene matches: 8. Looked up from germline, CDR1 is LGHNA and CDR2 is YSLEER. The CDR3 length is 17 residues. The CDR3 spells CASSQELTSGSTDTQYF. In DNA, the CDR3 is TGCGCCAGCAGCCAGGAATTGACTAGCGGGTCCACAGATACGCAGTATTTT.

This clone was observed once. This rearrangement joins TRBV10-3 to TRBJ2-7; 12 bases align to TRBD1. Germline CDR1 is ENHRY and CDR2 is SYGVKD. V shed 6 bases, J shed 5 bases, and the junction held 14 bases outside the gene matches. CDR3 length: 17 amino acids. The CDR3 bases are TGTGCCATCAGCGCAGCCACCGGGACAGGGGGCTTCCACGAGCAGTACTTC. It translates to CAISAATGTGGFHEQYF.

V usage is TRBV7-2 and J usage is TRBJ2-1; D may be TRBD2 (6 bases). The germline V gene encodes CDR1 SGHTA and CDR2 FQGNSA. Deletions cut 1 base from V and 10 bases from J, with 17 bases between. This CDR3 has 15 amino acids. The CDR3 sequence: CASSLVTGLSGEQFF. CDR3 DNA: TGTGCCAGCAGCTTAGTAACGGGACTTTCCGGCGAGCAGTTCTTC.

This clone was found a few times. This sequence joins TRBV6-6 and TRBJ2-7, with D possibly matching TRBD2 (6 bases). Germline CDR1 reads MNHNY; CDR2 reads SVGAGI (reference sequence). V was pared by 4 bases and J by 2 bases, with 15 bases between. The CDR3 consists of 15 residues. CDR3 nucleotides: TGTGCCAGCAGTTCCCTTACGGGAGCAACCTACGAGCAGTACTTC. Its translation is CASSSLTGATYEQYF.

This clone turned up a few times. J is TRBJ1-2 and V is TRBV7-2, with 8 bases that match TRBD1. The CDR3 has 14 amino acids. From germline, CDR1 is SGHTA and CDR2 FQGNSA. V lost 4 bases to trimming and J lost 2 bases; unmatched junction nucleotides: 3. CDR3: CASSSRDRNYGYTF. The CDR3 DNA follows: TGTGCCAGCAGCTCCCGGGACAGGAACTATGGCTACACCTTC.

The sample holds one count of this clone. The rearrangement uses TRBV5-6 and TRBJ1-4, with D perhaps TRBD1 (5 bases). Germline V gene sequence: CDR1 SGHDT, CDR2 YYEEEE. Trimming removed 6 bases from V and 8 bases from J, with 20 bases in between. The CDR3 runs 15 residues. The CDR3 DNA sequence: TGTGCCAGCACCCATAAGGGGTTGTCTCGAGAAAAACTGTTTTTT. Amino acids: CASTHKGLSREKLFF. Together with reference TRBV5-6 and TRBJ1-4, the CDR3 gives the full variable domain: DAGVTQSPTHLIKTRGQQVTLRCSPKSGHDTVSWYQQALGQGPQFIFQYYEEEERQRGNFPDRFSGHQFPNYSSELNVNALLLGDSALYLCASTHKGLSREKLFFGSGTQLSVL.

This clone was seen a few times. J is TRBJ1-3 and V is TRBV2; TRBD1 is a possible D gene (5 bases). The V end was cut by 1 base, the J end by 0 bases, with 10 bases between. Germline V gives CDR1 SNHLY, CDR2 FYNNEI. The CDR3 extends over 16 amino acids. The chain's CDR3 is CASSEGRGGSGNTIYF. CDR3 in DNA: TGTGCCAGCAGTGAAGGAAGGGGTGGCTCTGGAAACACCATATATTTT.